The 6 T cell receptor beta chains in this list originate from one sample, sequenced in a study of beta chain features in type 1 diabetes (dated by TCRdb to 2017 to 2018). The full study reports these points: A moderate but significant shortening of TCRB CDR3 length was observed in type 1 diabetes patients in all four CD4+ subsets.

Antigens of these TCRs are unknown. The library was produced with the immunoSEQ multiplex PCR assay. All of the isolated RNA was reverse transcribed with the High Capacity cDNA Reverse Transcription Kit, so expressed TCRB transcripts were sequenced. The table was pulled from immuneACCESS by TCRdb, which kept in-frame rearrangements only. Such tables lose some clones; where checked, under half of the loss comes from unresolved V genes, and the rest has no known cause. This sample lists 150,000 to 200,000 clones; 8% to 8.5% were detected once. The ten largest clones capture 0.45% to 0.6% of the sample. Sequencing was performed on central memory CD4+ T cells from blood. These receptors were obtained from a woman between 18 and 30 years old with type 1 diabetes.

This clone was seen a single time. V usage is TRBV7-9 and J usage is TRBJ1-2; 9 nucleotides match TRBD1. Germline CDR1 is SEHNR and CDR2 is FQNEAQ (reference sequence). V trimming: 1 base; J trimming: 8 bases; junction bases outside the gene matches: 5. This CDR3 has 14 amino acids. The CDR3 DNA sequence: TGTGCCAGCAGCTTAGATCGGGACAGGGAAGGCTACACCTTC. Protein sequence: CASSLDRDREGYTF.

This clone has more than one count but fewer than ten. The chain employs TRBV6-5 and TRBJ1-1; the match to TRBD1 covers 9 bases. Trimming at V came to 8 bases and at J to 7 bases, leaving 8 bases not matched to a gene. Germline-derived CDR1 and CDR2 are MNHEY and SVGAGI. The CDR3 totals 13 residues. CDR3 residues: CASRGTGSLEAFF. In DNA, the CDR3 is TGTGCCAGCCGCGGGACAGGGTCCCTTGAAGCTTTCTTT.

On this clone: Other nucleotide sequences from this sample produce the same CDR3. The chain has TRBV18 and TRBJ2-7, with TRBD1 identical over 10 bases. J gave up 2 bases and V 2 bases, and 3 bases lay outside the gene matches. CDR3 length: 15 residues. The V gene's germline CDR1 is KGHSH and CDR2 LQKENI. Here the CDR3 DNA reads TGTGCCAGCTCACCAGGACAGGGGGGCACCTACGAGCAGTACTTC. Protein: CASSPGQGGTYEQYF.

The CDR3 region is CATAQGSAETQYF. In DNA, the CDR3 is TGTGCCACCGCTCAGGGGAGCGCGGAGACCCAGTACTTC. The rearrangement joins TRBV7-2 to TRBJ2-5; weak D call: TRBD1 (6 bases). The CDR3 consists of 13 residues. V gave up 10 bases and J gave up 5 bases, with 17 bases separating them. The V gene's germline CDR1 is SGHTA and CDR2 FQGNSA.

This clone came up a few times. CDR3 nucleotides: TGTGCCAGCTCTCCGGGACAGGGGTCGATTTATGAGCAGTTCTTC. It encodes CASSPGQGSIYEQFF. The chain employs TRBV18 and TRBJ2-1; 10 bases fit TRBD1. Germline assignment: CDR1 KGHSH and CDR2 LQKENI. Trimming at V came to 6 bases and at J to 8 bases, leaving 10 bases not matched to a gene. CDR3 length equals 15 residues.

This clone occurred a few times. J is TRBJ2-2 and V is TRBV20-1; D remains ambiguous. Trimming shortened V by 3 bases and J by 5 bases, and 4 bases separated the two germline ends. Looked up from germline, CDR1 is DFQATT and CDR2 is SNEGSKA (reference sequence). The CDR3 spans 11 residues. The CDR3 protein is CSASGTGELFF. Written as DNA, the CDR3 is TGCAGTGCTAGCGGGACCGGGGAGCTGTTTTTT.